Listed below are T cell receptor beta chains from one sample, sequenced in a study of blood T cell repertoires in COVID-19. Clones were sequenced by immunoSEQ multiplex PCR, and TCRdb holds only the in-frame ones, with some missing. The data hold about 210,000 clones, with around nine tenths observed a single time. Sample: peripheral blood. All receptors come from a man aged 55 to 69 who had recovered from COVID-19. The CDR3 runs from the conserved cysteine through the conserved F or W. A D gene is named only where the DNA matches it firmly. The size field is filled for only some rows; it gives once, few, many or a size class.

TRBD2 TRBJ2-3 NA TRBV7-2 CASSLVGASGSRDTQYF TGTGCCAGCAGCTTAGTCGGGGCCAGCGGGAGTAGGGATACGCAGTATTTT
NA TRBJ2-5 NA TRBV15 CATSRGRRETQYF TGTGCCACCAGCAGGGGCAGAAGAGAGACCCAGTACTTC
NA TRBJ2-1 NA TRBV6-1 CASSEPNEQFF TGTGCCAGCAGTGAACCTAATGAGCAGTTCTTC
NA TRBJ2-7 NA TRBV5-1 CASSLIGTTLTYEQYF TGCGCCAGCAGCTTGATTGGGACAACTCTTACCTACGAGCAGTACTTC
NA TRBJ1-1 few TRBV6-1 CASSEDSNTEAFF TGTGCCAGCAGTGAAGACAGTAACACTGAAGCTTTCTTT
TRBD1 TRBJ1-2 NA TRBV19 CASSMDRGHGYTF TGTGCCAGTAGTATGGACAGGGGGCACGGCTACACCTTC
NA TRBJ1-4 NA TRBV11-2 CASSVSIATNEKLFF TGTGCCAGCAGCGTTTCCATAGCAACTAATGAAAAACTGTTTTTT
NA TRBJ1-2 NA TRBV30 CAWSRDYGYTF TGTGCCTGGAGTCGGGACTATGGCTACACCTTC
TRBD1 TRBJ1-5 few TRBV19 CASSISSGTVNQPQHF TGTGCCAGTAGTATTTCCTCAGGGACAGTGAATCAGCCCCAGCATTTT
TRBD1 TRBJ2-7 NA TRBV5-1 CASSSSGTGFYEQYF TGCGCCAGCAGCTCCTCCGGGACAGGGTTCTACGAGCAGTACTTC
NA TRBJ2-7 NA TRBV7-8 CASSFWTMSSYEQYF TGTGCCAGCAGCTTTTGGACAATGAGCTCCTACGAGCAGTACTTC
TRBD2 TRBJ2-7 NA TRBV19 CASSHTSGHSSYEQYF TGTGCCAGTAGCCACACTAGCGGGCACAGCTCCTACGAGCAGTACTTC
NA TRBJ2-2 once TRBV19 CASTRARIGELFF TGTGCCAGTACCAGGGCCAGGATCGGGGAGCTGTTTTTT
NA TRBJ1-6 NA TRBV6-2/TRBV6-3 CASSSPSGRHNSPLHF TGTGCCAGCAGTTCCCCGTCAGGGCGCCATAATTCACCCCTCCACTTT
TRBD2 TRBJ2-3 once TRBV12-5 CASGLSTGTSGTDTQYF TGTGCTAGTGGTTTGTCAACCGGGACTAGCGGCACAGATACGCAGTATTTT
NA TRBJ2-7 once TRBV6-1 CASSEQAGIYEQYF TGTGCCAGCAGTGAGCAGGCAGGAATCTACGAGCAGTACTTC
NA TRBJ1-2 NA TRBV18 CASSPPEGGNYGYTF TGTGCCAGCTCACCACCGGAGGGCGGAAACTATGGCTACACCTTC
NA TRBJ2-2 NA TRBV5-1 CASSWGRRLNTGELFF TGCGCCAGCAGCTGGGGGCGACGCCTAAACACCGGGGAGCTGTTTTTT
NA TRBJ1-1 few TRBV28 CASSLAASEGAEAFF TGTGCCAGCAGTTTGGCGGCTAGTGAAGGCGCTGAAGCTTTCTTT
NA TRBJ2-3 NA TRBV6-2/TRBV6-3 CASSYSGFTDTQYF TGTGCCAGCAGTTACTCCGGGTTCACAGATACGCAGTATTTT
NA TRBJ1-4 NA TRBV7-2 CASHTWPEKLFF TGTGCCAGCCACACGTGGCCCGAAAAACTGTTTTTT
NA TRBJ1-2 NA TRBV9 CASSVGTNLGGYTF TGTGCCAGCAGCGTAGGGACAAACCTCGGTGGCTACACCTTC
TRBD2 TRBJ2-1 NA TRBV27 CASSQGTSGFRSYNEQFF TGTGCCAGCAGCCAGGGGACTAGCGGGTTCCGCTCCTACAATGAGCAGTTCTTC
TRBD2 TRBJ2-4 NA TRBV4-1 CASSQDRGLAEGLAKNIQYF TGCGCCAGCAGCCAAGATCGGGGACTAGCGGAGGGCCTAGCCAAAAACATTCAGTACTTC
NA TRBJ1-4 NA TRBV18 CASSRTQGFNEKLFF TGTGCCAGCTCTCGAACACAGGGCTTTAATGAAAAACTGTTTTTT
NA TRBJ2-7 NA TRBV28 CASSSPGWQDEQYF TGTGCCAGCAGTTCCCCAGGATGGCAGGACGAGCAGTACTTC
NA TRBJ2-1 NA TRBV27 CASSSKDWNSNSYNEQFF TGTGCCAGCAGTTCGAAGGACTGGAACAGCAACTCCTACAATGAGCAGTTCTTC
TRBD1 TRBJ2-5 NA TRBV14 CASSPPGTVHQKTQYF TGTGCCAGCAGCCCTCCTGGGACAGTTCATCAAAAGACCCAGTACTTC
NA TRBJ2-2 NA TRBV3-1/TRBV3-2 CASSQRVTGELFF TGTGCCAGCAGCCAACGGGTTACCGGGGAGCTGTTTTTT
TRBD2 TRBJ2-7 NA TRBV2 CASSGTPPLTSGRELAYEQYF TGTGCCAGCAGTGGAACCCCTCCCTTGACTAGCGGGAGAGAGTTGGCCTACGAGCAGTACTTC
TRBD1 TRBJ1-2 NA TRBV7-9 CASSSGGTENYGYTF TGTGCCAGCAGCTCGGGGGGGACAGAGAACTATGGCTACACCTTC
NA TRBJ2-2 NA TRBV18 CASSRDQGRNGELFF TGTGCCAGCTCCAGGGATCAGGGAAGGAACGGGGAGCTGTTTTTT
TRBD1 TRBJ2-5 NA TRBV28 CASSLEGRGLVETQYF TGTGCCAGCAGTTTAGAGGGCAGGGGGCTGGTAGAGACCCAGTACTTC